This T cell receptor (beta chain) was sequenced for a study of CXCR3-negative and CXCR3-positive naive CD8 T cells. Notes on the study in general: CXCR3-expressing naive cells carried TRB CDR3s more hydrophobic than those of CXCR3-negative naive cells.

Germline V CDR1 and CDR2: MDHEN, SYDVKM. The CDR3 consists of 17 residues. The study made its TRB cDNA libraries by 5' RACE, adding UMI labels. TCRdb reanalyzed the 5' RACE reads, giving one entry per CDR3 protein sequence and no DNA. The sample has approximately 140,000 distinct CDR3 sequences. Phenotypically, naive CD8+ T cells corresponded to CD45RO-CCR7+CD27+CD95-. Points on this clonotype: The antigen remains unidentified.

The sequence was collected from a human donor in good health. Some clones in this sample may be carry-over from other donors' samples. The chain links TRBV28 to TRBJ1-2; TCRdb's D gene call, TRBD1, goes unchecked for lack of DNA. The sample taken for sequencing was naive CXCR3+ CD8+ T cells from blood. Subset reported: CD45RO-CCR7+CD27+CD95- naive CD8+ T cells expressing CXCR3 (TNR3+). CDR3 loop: CASSFPGQGLLYDGYTF.